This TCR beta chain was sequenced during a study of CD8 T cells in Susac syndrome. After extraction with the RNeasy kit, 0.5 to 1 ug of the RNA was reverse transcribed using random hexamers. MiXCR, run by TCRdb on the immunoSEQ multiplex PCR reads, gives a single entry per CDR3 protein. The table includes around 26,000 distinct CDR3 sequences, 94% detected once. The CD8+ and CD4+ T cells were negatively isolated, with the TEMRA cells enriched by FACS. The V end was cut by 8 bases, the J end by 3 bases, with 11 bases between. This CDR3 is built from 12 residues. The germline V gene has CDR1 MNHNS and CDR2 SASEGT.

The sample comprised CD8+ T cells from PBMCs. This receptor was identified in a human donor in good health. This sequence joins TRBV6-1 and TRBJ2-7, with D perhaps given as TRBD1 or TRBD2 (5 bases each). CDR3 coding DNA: TGTGCCAGCGTGGCAGGGAGCTACGAGCAGTACTTC. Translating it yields CASVAGSYEQYF.